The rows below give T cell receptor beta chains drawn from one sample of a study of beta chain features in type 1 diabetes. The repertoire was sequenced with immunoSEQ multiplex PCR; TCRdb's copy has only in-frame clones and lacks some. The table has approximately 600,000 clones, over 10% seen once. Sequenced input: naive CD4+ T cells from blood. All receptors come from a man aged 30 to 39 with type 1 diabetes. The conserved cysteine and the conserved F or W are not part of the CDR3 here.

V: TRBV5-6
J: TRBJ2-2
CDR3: ASTLPGLSGELF

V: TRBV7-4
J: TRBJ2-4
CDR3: ASSSACAGVPKNIQY

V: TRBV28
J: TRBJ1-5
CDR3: ASSPGGLSNQPQH

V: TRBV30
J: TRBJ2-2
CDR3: AWSQLSNTGELF

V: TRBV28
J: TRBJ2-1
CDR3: ASSLSSSYNEQF

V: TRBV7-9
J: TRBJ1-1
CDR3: ASSLENTEAF

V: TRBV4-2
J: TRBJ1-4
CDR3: ASSQIASNEKLF

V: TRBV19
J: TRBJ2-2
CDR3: ASSIRPGKRGGELF

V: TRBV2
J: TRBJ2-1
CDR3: ASVRDREQF

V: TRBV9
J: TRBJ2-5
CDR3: ASSVKGAEQETQY

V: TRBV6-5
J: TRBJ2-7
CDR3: ASSYDPGRTYEQY

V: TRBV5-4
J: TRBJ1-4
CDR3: ASSPDSGSGPAKLF

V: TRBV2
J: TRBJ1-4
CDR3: ASSEAQREKLF

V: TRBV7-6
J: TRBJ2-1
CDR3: ASSLGQGGDNEQF

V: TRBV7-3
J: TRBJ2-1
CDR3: ASSLMGTRYNEQF

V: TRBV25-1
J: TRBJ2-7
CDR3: ASSGGTGTGIGEQY

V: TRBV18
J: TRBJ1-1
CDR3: ASSPPRDRTEAF

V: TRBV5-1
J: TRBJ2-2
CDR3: ASRDSTGELF

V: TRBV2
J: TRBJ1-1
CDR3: ASSARVMNTEAF

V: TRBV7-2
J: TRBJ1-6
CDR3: ASSLQPGLEWPLH

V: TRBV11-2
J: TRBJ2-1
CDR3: ASSLDESASEF

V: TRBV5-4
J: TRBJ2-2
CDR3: ASSLASGNTGELF

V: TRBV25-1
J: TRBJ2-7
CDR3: ASSAPPGQGSYEQY

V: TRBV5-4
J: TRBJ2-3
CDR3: ASSLALAADTQY

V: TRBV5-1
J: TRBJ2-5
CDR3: ASRQGARRGQETQY

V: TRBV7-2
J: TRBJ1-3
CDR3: ASSPDSSGNTIY

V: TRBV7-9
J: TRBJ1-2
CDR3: ASSFQGPPSYGYT

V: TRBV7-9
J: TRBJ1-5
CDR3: ASSLTGRAQH

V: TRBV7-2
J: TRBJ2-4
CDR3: ASSLGPPSPGNIQY

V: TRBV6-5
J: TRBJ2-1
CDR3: ASSPDRGPKQF

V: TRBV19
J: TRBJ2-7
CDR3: ASSSTDLNYAEQY

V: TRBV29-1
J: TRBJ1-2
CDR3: SVEGGDRSNYGYT

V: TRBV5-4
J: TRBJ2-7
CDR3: ASSFDRTNEQY

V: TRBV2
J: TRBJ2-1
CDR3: ASSGTGGGEQF

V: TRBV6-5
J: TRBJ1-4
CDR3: ASSYSNRVNEKLF

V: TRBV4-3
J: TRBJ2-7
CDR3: ASSQVNRGNEQY

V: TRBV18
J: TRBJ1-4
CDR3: ASSLTGGRANEKLF

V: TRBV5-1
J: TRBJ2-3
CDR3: ASSLTPSARTDTQY

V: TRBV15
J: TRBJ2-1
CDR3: ATSRDLTSGGSEQF

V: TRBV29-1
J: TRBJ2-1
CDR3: SVRVFEQF

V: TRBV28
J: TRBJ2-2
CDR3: ASSLSGATGELF